This T cell receptor beta chain is from a study of post-analysis software for immune sequencing data. The overall study: The patients showed relapsing-remitting, secondary progressive and progressive-relapsing multiple sclerosis courses. Study-wide findings and caveats: Patients had higher frequencies than controls of roughly five TRBV segments, including TRBV5-6, TRBV5-1 and TRBV20-1. Controls had significantly higher normalized Chao1 diversity than multiple sclerosis patients. Same-batch samples co-clustered strongly by F measure.

TCR beta cDNA libraries had unique molecular identifiers. Between about 0.9 and 11 million T cells gave rise to a few hundred thousand cDNA molecules. TCRdb redid the calling of the PCR reads with MiXCR, one entry per CDR3 protein. The sample records some 690,000 distinct CDR3 sequences, 55% to 60% being singletons. V shed 7 bases, J shed 9 bases, and the junction held 16 bases outside the gene matches. This CDR3 has 15 residues. The germline V gene has CDR1 DFQATT and CDR2 SNEGSKA (reference sequence). Note on this clonotype: No antigen is known for it.

Sequencing was carried out using blood. This receptor was taken from a girl aged 2 to 10 with multiple sclerosis. The V and J genes are TRBV20-1 and TRBJ2-1; TRBD2 agrees at 9 bases. The CDR3 DNA reads TGCAGTGTCGGGGTAGCGGGAGTGGGCAAGCTTGAGCAGTTCTTC. Translated: CSVGVAGVGKLEQFF.